Sequencing of this T cell receptor (beta chain) was carried out in a study of T cell repertoires in cytomegalovirus infection. From the reads, TCRdb called clonotypes with MiXCR, one entry per CDR3 protein. The sample holds approximately 500,000 distinct CDR3 sequences, about 11% seen once. There are a few counts of this clonotype. Its antigen is unidentified. In germline, CDR1 is LGHDT, CDR2 YNNKEL (reference sequence). Deletions cut 0 bases from V and 2 bases from J, with 10 bases between. The CDR3 is made up of 15 amino acids. The study's findings and limits: CMV-specific TCR beta clonotypes restricted by HLA-C dominated the ex vivo response.

This receptor was identified in a human donor in good health (CMV status not recorded). Some clones in this sample may be carry-over from other donors' samples. The sequenced sample consisted of PBMCs. The chain combines TRBV3-1 with TRBJ1-1; D is possibly TRBD1 (6 bases). DNA for the CDR3: TGTGCCAGCAGCCAAGATTGGGGGCCCAACACTGAAGCTTTCTTT. This translates into CASSQDWGPNTEAFF.